This TCR beta chain was sequenced for a study of Graves' ophthalmopathy and Graves' hyperthyroidism. The study, taken as a whole, reports: The model predicted ophthalmopathy progression with around 69% sensitivity and 72% to 85% specificity. In blood appeared most of the expanded thyroid clonotypes whose frequency exceeded 0.001.

Establishment of the diagnosis relied upon clinical symptoms, serum thyroxine, TRAb, thyroid ultrasound and orbital computed tomography. Out of around 10 ml of fresh peripheral blood, PBMCs were obtained. RNA transcripts provided the template for amplifying TCR beta CDR3 regions. First-round RT-PCR employed HTBI primers, with a second-round multiplex PCR after it. A single record per CDR3 protein comes from TCRdb applying MiXCR to the multiplex PCR reads. The profile shows about 620,000 distinct CDR3 sequences, 22% of them singletons. Trimming took off 2 bases at V and 7 bases at J, with 17 bases between the two ends. The CDR3 is 15 amino acids. Germline values: CDR1 LGHDT, CDR2 YNNKEL (reference sequence). This clonotype was found a few times. Its antigen is undetermined.

The chain employs TRBV3-1 and TRBJ2-5; a weak D match, TRBD1 (6 bases). The sample taken for sequencing was peripheral blood. This receptor was taken from a woman younger than 35 with stable Graves' hyperthyroidism. Some clones in this sample may be carry-over from other donors' samples. The CDR3 protein is CASSQFSGTKGTQYF. The DNA for the CDR3 is TGTGCCAGCAGCCAATTTTCCGGGACAAAAGGGACCCAGTACTTC.